The T cell receptor (beta chain) under discussion was sequenced for a study of T-cell reconstitution after alpha-beta-depleted transplantation in children. This CDR3 spans 15 amino acids. V dropped 6 bases and J dropped 2; count of bases not matched to a gene: 9. Unique molecular identifiers tagged the TCRbeta library. A single record per CDR3 protein comes from TCRdb applying MiXCR to the PCR reads. Among approximately 400,000 distinct CDR3 sequences listed, roughly 11% were seen once. This clonotype has a handful of counts. The sequencing used PBMCs from the stem cell graft donor, collected from the stem cell graft. This chain uses TRBV12-3 or TRBV12-4 with TRBJ2-7; 8 bases fit TRBD2. The clonotype originates from a human donor who donated a stem cell graft to a child with acute myeloid leukemia. CDR3 amino acids: CASSLSGSGPYEQYF. The CDR3 bases are TGTGCCAGCAGCCTCAGCGGGAGCGGGCCCTACGAGCAGTACTTC.